This T cell receptor (beta chain) comes out of a study of cytomegalovirus exposure and HLA in healthy donors. In the PCR, 60 Vbeta and 13 Jbeta primers were used. The assay was immunoSEQ multiplex PCR, and TCRdb's table has in-frame clones only and misses some. The data contain around 100,000 clones, 67% of them singletons. Notes on the study in general: The listing of approximately 160 TCR beta chains classed them as cytomegalovirus-associated.

For this clone: The antigen remains undetermined.

The study sampled nominally healthy donors, though unrecorded immune exposures were likely. Sequenced input: PBMCs. The receptor comes from a man between 18 and 35 years old in good health and CMV-seropositive.

The CDR3 reads CASSLTGRYSNQPQHF. DNA for the CDR3: TGTGCCAGCAGTTTAACAGGAAGGTATAGCAATCAGCCCCAGCATTTT. The chain joins TRBV28 to TRBJ1-5; D possibly corresponds to TRBD1 (5 bases). The ends were cut back, 2 bases at V and 0 bases at J, with 11 bases in the middle. Germline CDR1 and CDR2: MDHEN and SYDVKM. This CDR3 contains 16 residues.